The 5 T cell receptor beta chains in this list originate from one sample, sequenced in a study of T-cell reconstitution after alpha-beta-depleted transplantation in children. Preparation of the TCRbeta library involved a method that used unique molecular identifiers. TCRdb re-analysed the PCR reads in MiXCR, keeping a single row per CDR3 protein. The sample holds a few hundred thousand distinct CDR3 sequences, around a tenth seen once. The source was PBMCs from the stem cell graft donor, collected from the stem cell graft. Receptors were obtained from a human donor who donated a stem cell graft to a child with acute lymphoblastic leukemia.

The chain joins TRBV11-1 to TRBJ2-1; 14 bases are shared with TRBD2. Trimming removed 5 bases from V and 8 bases from J; junction bases left unmatched: 14. This CDR3 is 18 amino acids long. CDR1 SGHAT and CDR2 FQDESV come from the germline V gene (reference sequence). CDR3 nucleotide sequence: TGTGCCAGCAGCGAGACTAGCGGGAGGGATTCGGTTTACTATGAGCAGTTCTTC. Its translation: CASSETSGRDSVYYEQFF.

The gene calls are TRBV7-9 and TRBJ2-7; TRBD2 is a possible D gene (6 bases). V dropped 4 bases and J dropped 3 bases, with 13 bases sitting between them. Germline V gene data show CDR1 as SEHNR and CDR2 as FQNEAQ (reference sequence). The CDR3 runs to 14 residues. This chain's CDR3 is CASSSSPSDYEQYF. The CDR3 DNA sequence: TGTGCCAGCAGCTCCTCCCCTAGCGACTACGAGCAGTACTTC.

Written as DNA, the CDR3 is TGTGCCAGCAGTACCAGACTAGCGGAACTTTTTACTTACAATGAGCAGTTCTTC. Encoded protein: CASSTRLAELFTYNEQFF. This chain uses TRBV28 with TRBJ2-1, with TRBD2 matching over 9 bases. J lost 4 bases, V lost 5 bases, and 15 bases had no gene match. CDR1 MDHEN and CDR2 SYDVKM come from the germline V gene. The CDR3 covers 18 residues. Combining the CDR3 with reference TRBV28 and TRBJ2-1 gives the whole variable domain DVKVTQSSRYLVKRTGEKVFLECVQDMDHENMFWYRQDPGLGLRLIYFSYDVKMKEKGDIPEGYSVSREKKERFSLILESASTNQTSMYLCASSTRLAELFTYNEQFFGPGTRLTVL.

The table lists this clonotype with a few counts. This sequence joins TRBV6-2 or TRBV6-3 and TRBJ1-2, with TRBD1 matching over 8 bases. Looked up from germline, CDR1 is MNHEY and CDR2 is SVGEGT. The CDR3 consists of 15 residues. V lost 6 bases, J lost 7 bases, and 13 bases stayed unmatched. The chain's CDR3 is CASRHDRGGKLGYTF. For the CDR3, the DNA is TGTGCCAGCAGACATGACAGGGGCGGCAAGCTTGGCTACACCTTC.

The CDR3 bases are TGCAGCGTTACTTCGGGGGGCTTCTACGAGCAGTACTTC. Translation gives CSVTSGGFYEQYF. This chain links TRBV29-1 with TRBJ2-7; D may be TRBD2 (7 bases). V dropped 5 bases and J dropped 3 bases, with 14 bases sitting between them. Per the germline V gene, CDR1 is SQVTM and CDR2 is ANQGSEA. This CDR3 contains 13 residues.